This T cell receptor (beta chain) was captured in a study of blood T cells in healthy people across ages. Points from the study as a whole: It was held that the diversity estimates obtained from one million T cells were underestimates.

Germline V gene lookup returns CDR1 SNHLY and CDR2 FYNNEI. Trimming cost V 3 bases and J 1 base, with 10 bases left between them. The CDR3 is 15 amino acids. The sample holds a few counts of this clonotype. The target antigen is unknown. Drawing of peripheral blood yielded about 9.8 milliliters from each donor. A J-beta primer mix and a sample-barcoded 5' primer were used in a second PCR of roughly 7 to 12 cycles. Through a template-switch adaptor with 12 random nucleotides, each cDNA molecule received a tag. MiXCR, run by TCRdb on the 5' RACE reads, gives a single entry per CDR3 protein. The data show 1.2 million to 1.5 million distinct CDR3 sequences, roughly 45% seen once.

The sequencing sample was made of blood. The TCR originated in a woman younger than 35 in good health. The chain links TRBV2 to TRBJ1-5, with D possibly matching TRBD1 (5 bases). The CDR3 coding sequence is TGTGCCAGCAGTGAGGGGCGCGGGAGCAATCAGCCCCAGCATTTT. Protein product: CASSEGRGSNQPQHF.